In its sample, the clone carrying this T cell receptor beta chain was seen many times. Its antigen remains unidentified. The data stem from a study of blood T cells in healthy people across ages. General study results and limits: In the absence of known donor CMV status, changes in expanded clonotypes were possibly confounded. The study found more naive CD4+ cells and higher diversity in long-lived than aged donors. A roughly linear fall in TCR beta diversity per million T cells was seen with increasing age.

A second PCR, run for roughly 7 to 11 cycles, used a sample-barcoded 5' primer plus a J-beta primer mix. Each CDR3 protein is one row after TCRdb ran MiXCR on the 5' RACE reads. Here the sample spans hundreds of thousands of distinct CDR3 sequences, 29% being singletons. Germline assignment: CDR1 SGHKS and CDR2 YYEKEE (reference sequence). The CDR3 extends over 15 amino acids. V was shortened by 2 bases and J by 9 bases, with 18 bases between the two germline ends. Whenever a sample was processed, at least 6 million PBMCs were isolated. The TCR originated in a woman of 80 years or more in good health. The chain has TRBV5-5 and TRBJ2-1; D unclear. The sample taken for sequencing was blood. The CDR3 reads CASSFSLLLRGEQFF. The CDR3 nucleotides read TGTGCCAGCAGCTTTAGTCTACTCTTGAGAGGTGAGCAGTTCTTC. The full variable domain, rest sourced from reference TRBV5-5 and TRBJ2-1, is DAGVTQSPTHLIKTRGQQVTLRCSPISGHKSVSWYQQVLGQGPQFIFQYYEKEERGRGNFPDRFSARQFPNYSSELNVNALLLGDSALYLCASSFSLLLRGEQFFGPGTRLTVL.